Listed below are T cell receptor beta chains from one sample, sequenced in a study of neoadjuvant anti-PD-1 for oral cavity cancer. Libraries were prepared by immunoSEQ multiplex PCR; TCRdb keeps only in-frame clonotypes and omits some of them. The sample has around 6,100 clones, under 55% seen once. This specimen was tumor tissue, taken before nivolumab (anti-PD-1) treatment. These receptor sequences come from a person aged 35-79 years with oral cavity squamous cell carcinoma. The CDR3 runs from the conserved cysteine through the conserved F or W. A D gene is named only where the DNA matches it firmly. Some rows have no size entry. The others give once, few or many, or a class for an expanded clone.

clone_size	j_call	v_call	d_call	cdr3_aa	cdr3_nt
NA	TRBJ2-2	TRBV11-2	NA	CASSLTGLVTGELFF	TGTGCCAGCAGCTTAACAGGGCTGGTGACCGGGGAGCTGTTTTTT
once	TRBJ1-5	TRBV5-1	NA	CASSLAVRKSNQPQHF	TGCGCCAGCAGCTTGGCGGTGAGAAAAAGCAATCAGCCCCAGCATTTT
once	TRBJ1-1	TRBV4-3	NA	CASSQEQRRNTEAFF	TGCGCCAGCAGCCAAGAGCAGCGCAGAAACACTGAAGCTTTCTTT
NA	TRBJ1-2	TRBV4-1	TRBD1	CASSQDPGQRIYGYTF	TGCGCCAGCAGCCAAGATCCGGGACAGAGGATCTATGGCTACACCTTC
NA	TRBJ1-1	TRBV6-5	NA	CASSRGRNMNTEAFF	TGTGCCAGCAGCCGAGGACGGAATATGAACACTGAAGCTTTCTTT
once	TRBJ1-4	TRBV18	NA	CASSPTVGNEKLFF	TGTGCCAGCTCACCAACAGTTGGGAATGAAAAACTGTTTTTT
NA	TRBJ1-1	TRBV10-3	TRBD1	CAISRQGGARNTEAFF	TGTGCCATCAGCCGACAGGGGGGCGCCAGGAACACTGAAGCTTTCTTT
few	TRBJ2-1	TRBV7-6	NA	CASSLALQGAGSNEQFF	TGTGCCAGCAGCTTAGCCCTCCAGGGCGCTGGTTCCAATGAGCAGTTCTTC
NA	TRBJ1-1	TRBV6-4	NA	CASSDGEGGTEAFF	TGTGCCAGCAGTGACGGTGAAGGGGGCACTGAAGCTTTCTTT
NA	TRBJ1-4	TRBV30	TRBD1	CAWSETGGREKLFF	TGTGCCTGGAGTGAAACAGGGGGTCGTGAAAAACTGTTTTTT
large	TRBJ1-1	TRBV19	NA	CASSAGTPGTEAFF	TGTGCCAGTAGTGCCGGGACCCCTGGAACTGAAGCTTTCTTT
NA	TRBJ1-3	TRBV28	NA	CASSLHGHGNTIYF	TGTGCCAGCAGTTTACACGGGCATGGAAACACCATATATTTT
NA	TRBJ1-6	TRBV6-1	TRBD1	CASSVRPGQINSPLHF	TGTGCCAGCAGTGTAAGACCGGGACAGATAAATTCACCCCTCCACTTT
NA	TRBJ2-3	TRBV7-9	NA	CASSPPPGASGTDTQYF	TGTGCCAGCAGCCCGCCCCCGGGGGCGTCGGGCACAGATACGCAGTATTTT
few	TRBJ1-5	TRBV19	NA	CASSTLTRYSNQPQHF	TGTGCCAGTAGTACGTTGACAAGATATAGCAATCAGCCCCAGCATTTT
few	TRBJ2-1	TRBV2	NA	CASSVGEQFF	TGTGCCAGCAGTGTTGGGGAGCAGTTCTTC
once	TRBJ2-6	TRBV5-1	NA	CASSVSGTGSGANVLTF	TGCGCCAGCAGCGTCTCCGGGACTGGCTCTGGGGCCAACGTCCTGACTTTC
NA	TRBJ1-5	TRBV10-3	NA	CAISVDSNQPQHF	TGTGCCATCAGTGTAGATAGCAATCAGCCCCAGCATTTT
medium-sized	TRBJ2-2	TRBV11-2	NA	CASSLPVNTGELFF	TGTGCCAGCAGCTTACCAGTTAACACCGGGGAGCTGTTTTTT